This T cell receptor (beta chain) was retrieved from a study of T cell repertoires in cytomegalovirus infection. General observations from the study: The ex vivo response was dominated by HLA-C-restricted CMV-specific TCR beta clonotypes. Frequencies of public TCR beta families were cumulated, and this identified carriers of CMV plus the relevant HLA.

This clonotype was found many times. Its antigen is not identified. A single record per CDR3 protein comes from TCRdb applying MiXCR to the reads. Seen here are about 360,000 distinct CDR3 sequences, around a sixth observed once, and the top ten hold 7.5% to 9.5%. Trimming shortened V by 0 bases and J by 7 bases, and 16 bases separated the two germline ends. Germline-derived CDR1 and CDR2 are SGHTA and FQGNSA. CDR3 size: 16 residues. The sequenced sample consisted of PBMCs. V is TRBV7-2 and J is TRBJ2-1; weak D call: TRBD1 (6 bases). The receptor comes from a human donor in good health (CMV status not recorded). Some clones in this sample may be carry-over from other donors' samples. The CDR3 loop reads CASSLAGTTGQNEQFF. The CDR3 DNA is TGTGCCAGCAGCTTAGCTGGGACAACCGGGCAGAATGAGCAGTTCTTC.